This section outlines one T cell receptor (beta chain) sequence together with its context. Its antigen is currently not known. No much larger clonotype is one base removed from it; base qualities were not supplied. Trimming costs V 7 bases and J 5 bases, and their ends lie 9 bases apart. Its CDR3 holds 12 amino acids, cysteine through phenylalanine. The read is trimmed to its CDR3 DNA, 36 bases read in frame from base 1. CDR1 and CDR2, looked up from the germline V gene, are MNHEY and SVGEGT. These data are taken from a study of T cells in Graves' hyperthyroidism and ophthalmopathy (dated by TCRdb to between 2018 and 2021). In terms of the full investigation: Peripheral blood samples were taken at initial diagnosis, before any treatment was given. TCR V-J signatures able to tell the groups apart were searched for in a discovery cohort of 100 patients, of whom roughly 42 had Graves' ophthalmopathy and roughly 59 had stable Graves' hyperthyroidism. Prospective prediction of ophthalmopathy was tested in an independent validation cohort of approximately 19 hyperthyroidism patients and 17 patients who later progressed to ophthalmopathy. For training and testing, the roughly 100 patients in the discovery cohort were randomly divided in a 7:3 ratio. The study also compared thyroid tissue and blood T-cell repertoires from roughly six Graves' hyperthyroidism patients. After blood sampling, hyperthyroidism patients were treated with methimazole at a starting dose of 30 mg daily, and ophthalmopathy patients were treated with high-dose intravenous methylprednisolone. The paper reports TCR Vbeta CDR3 sequencing of 130 to 150 peripheral blood samples: around 41 ophthalmopathy, roughly 74 hyperthyroidism and approximately 17 progressor patients.

Ophthalmopathy patients had moderately to severely active disease, with a Clinical Activity Score of 3 or more, a NOSPECS grade of 4 or more, and a disease duration of less than 3 months. The study excluded patients with uncontrolled infections, other autoimmune diseases, pregnancy or lactation. Diagnoses were based on clinical symptoms, serum thyroxine and TRAb, thyroid ultrasound and orbital computed tomography. PBMCs were separated from under 12 ml of fresh peripheral blood using Ficoll-Paque density gradient centrifugation. Total RNA was extracted using Trizol reagent, and RNA quality was assessed on an Agilent 2100 Bioanalyzer. The study at large found these results: Most expanded thyroid clonotypes (frequency above 0.001) were also found in blood, which suggests that blood repertoires may mirror thyroid immune responses. No statistical method was used to fix the sample size in advance, and group allocation was not hidden from the investigators. In validation, the model predicted progression to ophthalmopathy with around 71% sensitivity and 72% to 75% specificity, a median of around 6.6 months before onset. A model built on a 13 V-J signature distinguished ophthalmopathy from stable hyperthyroidism, reaching 85% to 90% sensitivity and approximately 83% specificity in cross-validation and 80%/75% in testing.

The TCR beta CDR3 regions were amplified from the RNA transcripts. The TCR CDR3 was subjected to a first round of RT-PCR using the HTBI primer set and the Qiagen OneStep RT-PCR kit. The libraries were constructed in a second round of multiplex PCR and then size-selected and purified. Sequencing of the libraries was done on an Illumina HiSeq2000 using paired-end 100 bp reads. Per the original workflow: Raw data were processed with SOAPnuke, discarding reads with adapters, uncalled bases, mean Phred below 15, or no exact constant-primer or identifier match. High-quality paired reads were merged with COPE v1.2.5, and unique nucleotide sequences were defined as clonotypes. Clonotypes were aligned to IMGT TRBV, TRBD and TRBJ reference segments using MiTCR v1.1. Only V-J combinations with frequency above 0.0001, covering 99% to 99.2% of repertoires, were analysed. The TCS score was defined as the ratio of F50 (clonal expansion) to E x V (chaos), calculated using BLOSUM62-based TCRdist between CDR3 peptides within each V-J. Welch's t-statistics and random forest reduced around 520 V-J features to 13, which were used in a naive Bayes classifier (R e1071). TCRdb reworked the public reads: Q25 trimming with fastp, MiXCR clone assembly, productive beta chains retained. Every entry covers one CDR3 protein and lists the most common genes and DNA from its rows. TCRdb, not the authors, supplied the V and J calls. The sample profile shows around 520,000 distinct CDR3 sequences; approximately 25% of them were found once. Roughly 10% of the sample comes from the top ten.

The sequence derives from a woman aged 25-40 years with Graves' ophthalmopathy. The specimen sequenced was blood. The chain is assembled from TRBV6-2 or TRBV6-3 and TRBJ1-5; no D gene can be assigned with confidence. The bases read TGTGCCAGCACTGGAGTTTATCAGCCCCAGCATTTT. Its product reads: CASTGVYQPQHF.